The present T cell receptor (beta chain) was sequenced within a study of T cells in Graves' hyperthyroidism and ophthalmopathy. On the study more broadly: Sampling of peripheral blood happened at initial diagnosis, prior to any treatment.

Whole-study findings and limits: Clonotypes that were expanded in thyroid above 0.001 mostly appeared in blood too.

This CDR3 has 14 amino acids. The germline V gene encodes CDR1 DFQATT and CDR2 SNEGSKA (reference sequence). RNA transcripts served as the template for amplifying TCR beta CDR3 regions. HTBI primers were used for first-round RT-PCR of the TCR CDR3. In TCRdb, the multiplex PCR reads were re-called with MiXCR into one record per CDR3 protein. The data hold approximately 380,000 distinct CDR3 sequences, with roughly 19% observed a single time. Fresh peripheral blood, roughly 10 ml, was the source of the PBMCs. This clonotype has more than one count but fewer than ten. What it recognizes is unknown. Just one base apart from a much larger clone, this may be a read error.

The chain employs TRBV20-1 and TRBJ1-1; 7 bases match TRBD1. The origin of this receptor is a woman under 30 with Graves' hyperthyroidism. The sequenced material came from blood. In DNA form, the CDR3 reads TGCAGTGCCTTACCGGGACAGATGAACACTGAAGCTTGCTTT. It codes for CSALPGQMNTEACF.